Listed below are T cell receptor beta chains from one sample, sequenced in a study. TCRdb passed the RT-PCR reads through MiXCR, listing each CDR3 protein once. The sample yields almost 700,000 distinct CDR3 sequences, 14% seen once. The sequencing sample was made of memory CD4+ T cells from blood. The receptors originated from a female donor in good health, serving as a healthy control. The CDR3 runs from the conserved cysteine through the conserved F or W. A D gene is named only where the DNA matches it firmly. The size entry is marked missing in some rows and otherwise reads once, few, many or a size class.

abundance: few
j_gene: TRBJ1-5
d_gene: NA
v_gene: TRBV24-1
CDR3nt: TGTGCCACCAGACAGGCAACCGATCAGCCCCAGCATTTT
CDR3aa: CATRQATDQPQHF

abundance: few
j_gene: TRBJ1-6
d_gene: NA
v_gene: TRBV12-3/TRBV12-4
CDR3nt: TGTGCCAGCAGTCAAGAAAATAATTCACCCCTCCACTTT
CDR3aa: CASSQENNSPLHF

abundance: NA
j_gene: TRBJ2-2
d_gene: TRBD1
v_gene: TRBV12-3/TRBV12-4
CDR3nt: TGTGCCAGCAGTTTAGGACAGGGAATCAACACCGGGGAGCTGTTTTTT
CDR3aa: CASSLGQGINTGELFF

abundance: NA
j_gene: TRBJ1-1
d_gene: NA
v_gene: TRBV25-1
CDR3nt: TGTGCCAGCAGTGATGGCAACACGGCGGAAGCTTTCTTT
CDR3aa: CASSDGNTAEAFF

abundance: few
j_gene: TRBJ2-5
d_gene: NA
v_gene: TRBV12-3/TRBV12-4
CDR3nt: TGTGCCAGCAGGGGGAACAGCCTCCAAGAGACCCAGTACTTC
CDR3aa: CASRGNSLQETQYF

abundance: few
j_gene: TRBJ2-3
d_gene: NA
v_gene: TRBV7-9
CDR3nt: TGTGCCAGCAGCCCCCAGGGAGCCCCCACAGATACGCAGTATTTT
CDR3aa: CASSPQGAPTDTQYF

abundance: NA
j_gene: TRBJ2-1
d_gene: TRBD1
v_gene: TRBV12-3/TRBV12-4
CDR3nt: TGTGCCAGCTCCCGATCCCCGTCGGGACAGGGGTTCGACAATGAGCAGTTCTTC
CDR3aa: CASSRSPSGQGFDNEQFF

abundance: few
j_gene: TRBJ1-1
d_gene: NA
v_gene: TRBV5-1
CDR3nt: TGCGCCAGCAGAGAAAGGGGAGAGTACACTGAAGCTTTCTTT
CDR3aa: CASRERGEYTEAFF

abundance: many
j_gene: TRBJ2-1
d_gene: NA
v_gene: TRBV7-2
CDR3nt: TGTGCCAGCAGCTTAGCCATGAGCTCCTACAATGAGCAGTTCTTC
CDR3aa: CASSLAMSSYNEQFF

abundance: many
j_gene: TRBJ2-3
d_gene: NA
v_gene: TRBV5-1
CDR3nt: TGCGCCAGCAGCTTGCTCCCCACAGATACGCAGTATTTT
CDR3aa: CASSLLPTDTQYF

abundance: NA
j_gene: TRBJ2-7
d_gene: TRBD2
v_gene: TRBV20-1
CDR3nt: TGCAGTGCTAGGTGGGGACTAGCCTCCTACGAGCAGTACTTC
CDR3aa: CSARWGLASYEQYF

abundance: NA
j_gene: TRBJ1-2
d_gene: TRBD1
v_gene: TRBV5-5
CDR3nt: TGTGCCAGCAGCTTAAGGGACAGTTTTACGTATGGCTACACCTTC
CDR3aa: CASSLRDSFTYGYTF

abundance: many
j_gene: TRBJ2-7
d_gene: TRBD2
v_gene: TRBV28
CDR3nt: TGTGCCAGCAGTCGGGGGACTAGCGGAACCTACGAGCAGTACTTC
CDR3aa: CASSRGTSGTYEQYF

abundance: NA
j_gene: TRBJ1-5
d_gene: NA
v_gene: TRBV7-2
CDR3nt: TGTGCCAGCAGCCTATCGTTGAACAGGGAAAATCAGCCCCAGCATTTT
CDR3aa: CASSLSLNRENQPQHF

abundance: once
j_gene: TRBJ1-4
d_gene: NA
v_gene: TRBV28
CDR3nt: TGTGCCAGCCTTGGGCCAACAACTAATGAAAAACTGTTTTTT
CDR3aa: CASLGPTTNEKLFF

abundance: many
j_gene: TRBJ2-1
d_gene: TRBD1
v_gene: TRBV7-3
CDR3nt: TGTGCCAGCACTTTGACAGGGTTTAACAATGAGCAGTTCTTC
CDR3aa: CASTLTGFNNEQFF

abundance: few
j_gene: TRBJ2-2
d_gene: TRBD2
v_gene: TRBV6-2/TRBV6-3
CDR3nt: TGTGCCAGCAGTCACTTCGGAGCGGGAGTGACCGGGGAGCTGTTTTTT
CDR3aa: CASSHFGAGVTGELFF

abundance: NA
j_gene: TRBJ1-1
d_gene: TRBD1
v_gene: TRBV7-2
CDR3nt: TGTGCCAGCAGCCGTCCCGGGACAGGGCTACGAGCTTTCTTT
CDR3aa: CASSRPGTGLRAFF

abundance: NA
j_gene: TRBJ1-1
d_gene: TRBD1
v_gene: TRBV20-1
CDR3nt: TGCAGCTGGACAGGATCGATCACTGAAGCTTTCTTT
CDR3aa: CSWTGSITEAFF

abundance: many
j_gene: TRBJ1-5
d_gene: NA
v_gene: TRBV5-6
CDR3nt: TGTGCCAGCAGCTTGGCGTCCAGGGCCCATCAGCCCCAGCATTTT
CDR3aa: CASSLASRAHQPQHF

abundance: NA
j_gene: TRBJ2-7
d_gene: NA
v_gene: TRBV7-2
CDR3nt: TGTGCCAGCAGCCTCCAAACTTACGAGCAGTACTTC
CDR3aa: CASSLQTYEQYF

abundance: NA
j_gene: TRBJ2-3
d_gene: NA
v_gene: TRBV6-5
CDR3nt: TGTGCCAGCGCGAGAAAGGCGGAACCCCACACAGATACGCAGTATTTT
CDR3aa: CASARKAEPHTDTQYF

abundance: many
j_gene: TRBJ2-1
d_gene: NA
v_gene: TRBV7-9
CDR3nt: TGTGCCAGCAGCTTAATCCCCCCAAATGACCGTGAGCAGTTCTTC
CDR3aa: CASSLIPPNDREQFF

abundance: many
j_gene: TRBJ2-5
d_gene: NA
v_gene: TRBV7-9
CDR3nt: TGTGCCAGCAGCTTAGCCACAGCATGGAAGCTGGGCGAAGAGACCCAGTACTTC
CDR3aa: CASSLATAWKLGEETQYF

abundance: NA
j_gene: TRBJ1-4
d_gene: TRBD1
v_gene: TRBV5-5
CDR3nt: TGTGCCAGCAGCCCGGGACAGGCGGATGAAAAACTGTTTTTT
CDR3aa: CASSPGQADEKLFF

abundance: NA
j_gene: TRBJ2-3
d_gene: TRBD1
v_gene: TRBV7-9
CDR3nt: TGTGCCAGCAGCTTGGGACAGGGAGTTTTTACAGATACGCAGTATTTT
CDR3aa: CASSLGQGVFTDTQYF

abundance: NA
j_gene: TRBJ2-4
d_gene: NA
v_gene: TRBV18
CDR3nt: TGTGCCAGCTCAGTCAACAAGGGATCAGCCCAAAACATTCAGTACTTC
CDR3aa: CASSVNKGSAQNIQYF

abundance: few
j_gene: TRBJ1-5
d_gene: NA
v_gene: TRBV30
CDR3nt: TGTGCCTGGAGTGATCCGAAAGGTAGCAATCAGCCCCAGCATTTT
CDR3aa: CAWSDPKGSNQPQHF

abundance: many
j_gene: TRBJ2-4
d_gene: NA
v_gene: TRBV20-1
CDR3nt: TGCAGTGCTCAATCACTCGCTGGAGCCAAAAACATTCAGTACTTC
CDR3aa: CSAQSLAGAKNIQYF

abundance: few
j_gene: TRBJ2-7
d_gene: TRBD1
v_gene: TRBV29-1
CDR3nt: TGCAGCGTTGTGGGACAGTTCTACGAGCAGTACTTC
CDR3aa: CSVVGQFYEQYF

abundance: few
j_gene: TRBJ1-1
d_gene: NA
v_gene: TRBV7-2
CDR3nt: TGTGCCAGCAGCGCATATGACATGAACACTGAAGCTTTCTTT
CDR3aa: CASSAYDMNTEAFF

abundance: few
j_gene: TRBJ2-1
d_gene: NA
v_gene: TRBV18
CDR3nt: TGTGCCAGCTCACCAACCGGACAGACCTACAATGAGCAGTTCTTC
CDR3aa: CASSPTGQTYNEQFF

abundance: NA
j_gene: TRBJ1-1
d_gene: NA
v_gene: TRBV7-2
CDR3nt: TGTGCCAGCAGCCTCGGACCTACAAAAGCCACTGAAGCTTTCTTT
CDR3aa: CASSLGPTKATEAFF

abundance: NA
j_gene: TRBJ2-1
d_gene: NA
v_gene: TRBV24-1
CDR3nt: TGTGCCACCACTGGGACGCAGAACAATGAGCAGTTCTTC
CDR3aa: CATTGTQNNEQFF

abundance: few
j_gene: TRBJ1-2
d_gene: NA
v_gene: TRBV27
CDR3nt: TGTGCCAGCAGTTTAGTAGGAGGGGCGCGGGACTATGGCTACACCTTC
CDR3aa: CASSLVGGARDYGYTF

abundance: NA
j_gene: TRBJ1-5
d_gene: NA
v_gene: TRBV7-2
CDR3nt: TGTGCCAGCAGCGTCTACAATCAGCCCCAGCATTTT
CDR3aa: CASSVYNQPQHF

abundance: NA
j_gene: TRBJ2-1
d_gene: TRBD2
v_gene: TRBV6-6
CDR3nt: TGTGCCAGCAGAGTCGCGGGGGGCCCGGCCAATGAGCAGTTCTTC
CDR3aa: CASRVAGGPANEQFF

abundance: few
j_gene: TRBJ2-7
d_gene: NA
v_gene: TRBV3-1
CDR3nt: TGTGCCAGCAGCCGAGGGGTGTCTCACGAGCAGTACTTC
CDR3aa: CASSRGVSHEQYF

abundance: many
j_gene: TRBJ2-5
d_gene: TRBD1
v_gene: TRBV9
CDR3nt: TGTGCCAGCAGCCCCCTGACAGGGGAAGGGGCCTTTCAAGAGACCCAGTACTTC
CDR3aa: CASSPLTGEGAFQETQYF

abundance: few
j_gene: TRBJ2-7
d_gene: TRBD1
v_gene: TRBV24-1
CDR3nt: TGTGCCACCAGTGATTCCTCGCCACGACAGGGGGCTTCGGGTGAGCATTACTTC
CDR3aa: CATSDSSPRQGASGEHYF

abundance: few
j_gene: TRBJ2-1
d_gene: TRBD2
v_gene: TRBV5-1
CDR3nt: TGCGCCAGCAGCTTGGATCTAGCGGGAGACAATGAGCAGTTCTTC
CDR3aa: CASSLDLAGDNEQFF

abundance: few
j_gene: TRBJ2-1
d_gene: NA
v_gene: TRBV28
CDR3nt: TGTGCCAGCAGTCCCAGGGGTTTCAATGAGCAGTTCTTC
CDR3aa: CASSPRGFNEQFF

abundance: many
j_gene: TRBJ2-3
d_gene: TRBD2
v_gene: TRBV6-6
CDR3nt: TGTGCCAGCAGCGACGGGACTAGCGGGAGGCCAGATACGCAGTATTTT
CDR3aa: CASSDGTSGRPDTQYF

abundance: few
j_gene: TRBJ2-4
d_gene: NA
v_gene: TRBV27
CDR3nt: TGTGCCAGCAGTCCCTTAAAGGGGGGGGATGAAGTAAACATTCAGTACTTC
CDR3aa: CASSPLKGGDEVNIQYF

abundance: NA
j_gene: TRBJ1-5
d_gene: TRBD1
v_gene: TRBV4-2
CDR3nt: TGTGCCAGCAGCCAAACAGGGGGTCATGGTCAGCCCCAGCATTTT
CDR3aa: CASSQTGGHGQPQHF

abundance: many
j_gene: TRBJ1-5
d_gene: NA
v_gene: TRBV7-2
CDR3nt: TGTGCCAGCAGCCCCCCTGGTCAGCCCCAGCATTTT
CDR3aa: CASSPPGQPQHF

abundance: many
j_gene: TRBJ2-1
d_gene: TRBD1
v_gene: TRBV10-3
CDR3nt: TGTGCCATCAGTGACCAGACAGGGTCGTCCTACAATGAGCAGTTCTTC
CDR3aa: CAISDQTGSSYNEQFF

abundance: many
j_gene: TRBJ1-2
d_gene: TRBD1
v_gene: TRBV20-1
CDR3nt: TGCAGTGCTCCTAAGGCAGGGGGCGGCTACACCTTC
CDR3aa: CSAPKAGGGYTF

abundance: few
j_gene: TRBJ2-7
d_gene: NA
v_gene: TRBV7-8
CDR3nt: TGTGCCAGCAGCGTCCTCAGGGGCTCCTACGAGCAGTACTTC
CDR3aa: CASSVLRGSYEQYF

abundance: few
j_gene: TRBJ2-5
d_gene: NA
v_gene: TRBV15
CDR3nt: TGTGCCACGAGGTCACTAGTCCGAGAGACCCAGTACTTC
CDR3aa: CATRSLVRETQYF

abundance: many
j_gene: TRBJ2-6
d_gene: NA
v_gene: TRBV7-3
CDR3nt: TGTGCCAGCAGCCGGACGTGGATCTCTGGGGCCAACGTCCTGACTTTC
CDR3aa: CASSRTWISGANVLTF

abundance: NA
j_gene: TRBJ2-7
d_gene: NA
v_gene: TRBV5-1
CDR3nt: TGCGCCAGCAGCTTGGACCGGCATAGCCGACAGTACTTC
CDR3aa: CASSLDRHSRQYF

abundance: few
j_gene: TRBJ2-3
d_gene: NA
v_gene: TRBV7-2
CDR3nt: TGTGCCAGCAGCTTAAAGGGGGGGCGGACCACAGATACGCAGTATTTT
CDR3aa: CASSLKGGRTTDTQYF

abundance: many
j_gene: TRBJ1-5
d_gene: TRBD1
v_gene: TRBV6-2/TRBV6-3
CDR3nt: TGTGCCAGCAGTTACCGAATGGACAGGGGGAACAATCAGCCCCAGCATTTT
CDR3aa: CASSYRMDRGNNQPQHF

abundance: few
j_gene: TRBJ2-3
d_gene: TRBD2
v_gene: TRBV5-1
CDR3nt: TGCGCCAGCAGCTCCATTAGCGGGAGTGCGGCAGATACGCAGTATTTT
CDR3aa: CASSSISGSAADTQYF

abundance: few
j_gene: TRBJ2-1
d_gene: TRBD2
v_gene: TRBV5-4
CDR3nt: TGTGCCAGCAGCGCGGGGGACCGTAGGTATGACAATGAGCAGTTCTTC
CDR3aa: CASSAGDRRYDNEQFF

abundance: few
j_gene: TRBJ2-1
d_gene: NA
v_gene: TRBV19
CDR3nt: TGTGCCAGTAGTATTGGTTTGTCCTACAATGAGCAGTTCTTC
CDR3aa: CASSIGLSYNEQFF

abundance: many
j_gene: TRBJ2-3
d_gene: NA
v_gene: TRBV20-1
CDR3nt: TGCAGTGCTAGACTAGCACTCCTCCCCCCCCACACAGATACGCAGTATTTT
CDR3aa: CSARLALLPPHTDTQYF